This T cell receptor (beta chain) was found in a study of CD8 T cells in ankylosing spondylitis. Regarding the study as a whole: Reportedly, matched ankylosing spondylitis synovial fluid was significantly enriched for disease-linked clones. Ankylosing spondylitis blood appeared to carry a characteristic TCR beta motif of several highly homologous variants. Both synovial fluid and blood in reactive arthritis had previously been reported to carry some motif variants.

By quantitative 5'-RACE with molecular barcodes, the TCR beta libraries were made. TCRdb re-called the 5' RACE reads with MiXCR, one entry per CDR3 protein. The table records over 100,000 distinct CDR3 sequences, 11% of them present only once. There are many counts of this clonotype. Antigen specificity is unknown. Sample: blood, either unsorted or a sorted T cell fraction (not recorded which). This receptor was identified in a female donor with ankylosing spondylitis or in good health (not recorded which).

In DNA, the CDR3 is TGCGCCAGCAGCTTGGGTGGGGAGACTGAAGCTTTCTTT. Translation gives CASSLGGETEAFF. V usage is TRBV5-1 and J usage is TRBJ1-1, with D unresolved. Per germline, CDR1 SGHRS and CDR2 YFSETQ. V was shortened by 0 bases and J by 5 bases, with 8 bases between the two germline ends. This CDR3 has 13 amino acids. Combining the CDR3 with reference TRBV5-1 and TRBJ1-1 gives the whole variable domain KAGVTQTPRYLIKTRGQQVTLSCSPISGHRSVSWYQQTPGQGLQFLFEYFSETQRNKGNFPGRFSGRQFSNSRSEMNVSTLELGDSALYLCASSLGGETEAFFGQGTRLTVV.